The 9 T cell receptor beta chains presented below share a single source sample, sequenced in a study of regulatory T cells in long-lasting Graves disease (dated by TCRdb to about 2021). The protocol used for the library was multiplex PCR. Sequencing took place on an Illumina HiSeq 4000. TCR beta libraries were built with iRepertoire HTBI primers and Arm-PCR amplification of CDR3 regions. TCRdb passed the public sequencing reads through fastp at Q25 and MiXCR, retaining productive beta sequences. Entries are consolidated by CDR3 protein sequence, retaining the most common genes and DNA. Counted in this sample were a few hundred thousand distinct CDR3 sequences; about 16% of them appeared once. The ten largest clonotypes hold approximately 20% of the sample. The sample's time point label, decoded: newly diagnosed GD, antithyroid drugs for less than 3 months. For both TCR sequencing and RNA sequencing, RNA was extracted from PBMCs in TRIzol.

This specimen was peripheral blood mononuclear cells (PBMCs), taken at new diagnosis, from a patient treated with antithyroid drugs. All receptors derive from a female donor with Graves disease.

This clonotype was detected many times. This chain uses TRBV3-1 with TRBJ2-1; TRBD2 matches 16 bases. The V and J ends lost 4 bases and 1 base, in that order; junction bases with no gene match: 10. CDR3 size: 20 residues. CDR1 and CDR2 (germline): LGHDT, YNNKEL (reference sequence). CDR3 sequence reads: CASSPPRGLAGGLSYNEQFF. CDR3 sequence (DNA): TGTGCCAGCAGCCCCCCTCGGGGACTAGCGGGAGGGCTTTCCTACAATGAGCAGTTCTTC.

At least ten counts were recorded for this clonotype. This rearrangement joins TRBV30 to TRBJ1-6; 7 bases are shared with TRBD1. The germline V gene has CDR1 GTSNPN and CDR2 SVGIG (reference sequence). This CDR3 region has 13 residues. After removal of 3 bases from V and 7 bases from J, the junction contained 3 bases not matched to a gene. DNA for the CDR3: TGTGCCTGGAGATCGGGACAGAATTCACCCCTCCACTTT. Residues: CAWRSGQNSPLHF.

The V call is TRBV20-1, the J call TRBJ2-1; D is unclear. The length of the CDR3 is 18 residues. Germline values: CDR1 DFQATT, CDR2 SNEGSKA (reference sequence). V shed 1 base and J shed 0 bases, with 19 bases lying between them. This chain's CDR3 is CSARAASVAQSSYNEQFF. Written as DNA, the CDR3 is TGCAGTGCTAGAGCCGCTTCGGTAGCCCAAAGCTCCTACAATGAGCAGTTCTTC.

This clonotype was counted ten times or more. The J gene is TRBJ2-2, the V gene TRBV29-1; no firm D call. Germline V CDR1 and CDR2: SQVTM, ANQGSEA. This CDR3 has 14 amino acids. The germline V and J ends were trimmed by 7 bases and 4 bases, with 16 bases remaining between them. As DNA, the CDR3 is TGCAGCGGATCCGTGTCTAGTGTCACCGGGGAGCTGTTTTTT. This translates into CSGSVSSVTGELFF.

This clonotype was recorded at least ten times. The J gene is TRBJ2-7, the V gene TRBV11-2; TRBD1 aligns across 9 bases. The CDR3 covers 15 residues. Per germline, CDR1 SGHAT and CDR2 FQNNGV. With V trimmed by 4 bases and J by 3 bases, 7 bases remained unmatched. DNA of the CDR3: TGTGCCAGCAGCTGGGCGGGACAGGGTGTCTACGAGCAGTACTTC. Translated, it gives CASSWAGQGVYEQYF.

This clonotype was recorded many times. The chain couples TRBV20-1 to TRBJ2-7, with D possibly being TRBD1 (5 bases). The CDR3 extends over 15 amino acids. CDR1 is DFQATT and CDR2 is SNEGSKA in the germline V gene (reference sequence). V lost 3 bases and J 0 bases, leaving 15 bases between the germline ends. The chain's CDR3 is CSARGGRETSYEQYF. As DNA, the CDR3 is TGCAGTGCTAGGGGCGGCAGGGAAACCTCCTACGAGCAGTACTTC.

This clonotype was seen repeatedly, ten times or more. The CDR3 loop reads CASSEWTGSTEAFF. In DNA, the CDR3 is TGTGCCAGCAGTGAATGGACAGGGAGCACTGAAGCTTTCTTT. The genes are TRBV6-2 or TRBV6-3 and TRBJ1-1; TRBD1 matches 8 bases. CDR3 length: 14 residues. From germline, CDR1 is MNHEY and CDR2 SVGEGT. Germline trimming cut 5 bases from V and 4 bases from J; bases unmatched to any gene: 6.

This clonotype was observed a few times. V is TRBV20-1 and J is TRBJ2-7; the match to TRBD1 covers 12 bases. The J segment lost 5 bases and the V segment lost 2 bases, leaving 4 bases of the junction unmatched. The germline CDR1 and CDR2 sequences are DFQATT and SNEGSKA (reference sequence). The CDR3 spans 14 residues. CDR3 protein: CSARSGTGGNEQYF. In DNA, the CDR3 is TGCAGTGCTAGATCCGGGACAGGGGGCAACGAGCAGTACTTC.

This rearrangement joins TRBV20-1 to TRBJ2-1; 14 nucleotides agree with TRBD2. V lost 5 bases to trimming and J lost 7 bases; unmatched junction nucleotides: 1. The CDR3 spans 13 residues. Germline lookup yields CDR1 DFQATT and CDR2 SNEGSKA (reference sequence). CDR3 sequence (DNA): TGCAGTGCTGGGACTAGCGGGAGAAATGAGCAGTTCTTC. It codes for CSAGTSGRNEQFF.